This T cell receptor (beta chain) comes out of a study of cytomegalovirus exposure and HLA in healthy donors. Study context: Among roughly 180 million T cells, an earlier analysis found 90 million to 130 million unique TCR beta sequences. Study-level results: Within an earlier analysis, most TCR beta V segments proved productive either about 90% or about 30% of the time. Exclusion as indistinguishable affected some V segments, including TRBV6-2 and TRBV6-3.

Turning to this clone: The antigen remains undetermined.

Both 60 Vbeta primers and 13 Jbeta primers went into the PCR. Assay used: immunoSEQ multiplex PCR; TCRdb lists only in-frame clones, some missing. The listing contains some 110,000 clones. The CDR3 runs to 16 residues. V shed 1 base and J shed 4 bases, with 14 bases lying between them. Per the germline V gene, CDR1 is MNHNY and CDR2 is SVGAGI (reference sequence). The sample consisted of PBMCs. This chain links TRBV6-6 with TRBJ1-3; possible D gene TRBD1, 6 bases. The clonotype originates from a man aged 35 to 55 in good health and CMV-seropositive. CDR3 protein: CASSYFNRALGNTIYF. CDR3 DNA: TGTGCCAGCAGTTACTTTAACAGGGCTCTGGGAAACACCATATATTTT.